Included here is one T cell receptor beta chain sequence, with context. Its recognized antigen is unknown. Base-call qualities are not available, and no considerably larger clone is one nucleotide away. TCRbeta CDR3 regions were amplified from genomic DNA by means of the immunoSEQ Assay, a bias-controlled multiplex PCR. Processing in the source paper ran as follows. The number of nucleated cells in each sample was estimated by amplification of reference gene primers within the assay. To quantify the absolute abundance of each unique TCRbeta CDR3 rearrangement, sequence reads were collapsed and filtered. For each sample, productive Simpson clonality was calculated as the square root of Simpson's diversity index across productive rearrangements. TCRdb mirrors the immuneACCESS table, restricted to in-frame sequences. Some clones are absent from its copies; in checked studies, under half trace to an unresolved V gene, and the reason for the others is unknown. For V, J and clone size, that table is used; D and trimming come from the DNA. Recorded for this sample are about 40,000 clones; roughly 84% of them occurred a single time. The ten largest account for about 4% of the sample.

The CDR3 sequence holds 17 residues, the cysteine and phenylalanine included. The DNA shown is the 51-base CDR3, in frame from base 1. Via the germline V gene, CDR1 is SGHRS and CDR2 YFSETQ. V is clipped by 4 bases and J by 9 bases, and the sequence between their germline boundaries is 26 bases long. The sample belongs to a study of blood T cell repertoires in COVID-19 (dated by TCRdb to the early 2020s). Regarding the complete study: Samples from collaborators originated in the United States, Italy and Spain and spanned both the acute and convalescent phases of COVID-19. Deeply sampled blood TCRbeta repertoires from subjects exposed to, actively infected with, or recovered from COVID-19 were included in the dataset. The prospective study material was composed of cDNA or gDNA derived from T cells, B-cell-depleted T cells, or PBMCs. Sample metadata almost always included a de-identified subject ID, COVID-19 status, age in years and sex. HLA class I and class II types, where available, came from metadata supplied by the sample provider rather than from assay-based typing. The repertoires were released in a freely available public database meant as a resource for research on the immune response to SARS-CoV-2. The samples were drawn from two sources: the first 160 participants of the ongoing ImmuneRACE study, and 1,254 subjects contributed by 6 global collaborators.

Each collaborating institution followed its own protocols to collect whole blood in K2EDTA tubes. For TCRbeta analysis, collaborators shipped samples in one of three forms: frozen whole blood, isolated PBMCs, or DNA extracted from either of those sample types. Overall study outcomes, separate from this receptor: The amount of clinical and demographic metadata varied by source and participant and was provided uncurated.

The sequence came from a woman aged 70 to 79 with acute or convalescent COVID-19. The sequenced sample consisted of peripheral blood. This chain joins TRBV5-1 to TRBJ2-1, and the D gene may be TRBD2, 6 bases matching. This receptor carries the CDR3 CASSEGLRTVTNPEQFF. The DNA is as follows: TGCGCCAGCAGCGAGGGACTGCGCACCGTAACAAACCCTGAGCAGTTCTTC.